This entry concerns a single T cell receptor (beta chain). Its antigen is not identified. The sample comes from a study of human T cells and chemical hapten exposure. Study overall: There were weekly diphenylcyclopropenone doses to the scalp for patients throughout the roughly 25-week study. Mostly female, the patients presented with alopecia areata, totalis or universalis. Overall study findings and caveats: Relative to control repertoires, expanded TCRs gave rise to significantly more large CDR3 similarity clusters.

TCRdb independently ran MiXCR on the RACE reads; one entry per CDR3 protein. The sample comprises nearly 350,000 distinct CDR3 sequences, about 7% of which are singletons, and 8.4% rests with the top ten. The CDR3 loop spans 18 amino acids. CDR1 and CDR2 from the germline V gene are LGHDT and YNNKEL (reference sequence). The V gene end was trimmed by 4 bases and the J gene end by 4 bases; junction bases not matched to a gene: 14. Time point reported: patch test 1, 2 weeks after DPC sensitization. Treatment noted: therapeutic diphenylcyclopropenone sensitization with weekly scalp DPC. This clonotype originated in a woman aged 18-29 years with alopecia areata. Some clones in this sample may be carry-over from other donors' samples. This material consisted of whole blood, taken in connection with sensitization to the hapten diphenylcyclopropenone (DPC). This chain links TRBV3-1 with TRBJ2-3; 10 bases are shared with TRBD2. This CDR3 reads CASSRTSGSLQSADTQYF. CDR3 DNA sequence: TGTGCCAGCAGCCGGACTAGCGGAAGTCTCCAATCCGCAGATACGCAGTATTTT.